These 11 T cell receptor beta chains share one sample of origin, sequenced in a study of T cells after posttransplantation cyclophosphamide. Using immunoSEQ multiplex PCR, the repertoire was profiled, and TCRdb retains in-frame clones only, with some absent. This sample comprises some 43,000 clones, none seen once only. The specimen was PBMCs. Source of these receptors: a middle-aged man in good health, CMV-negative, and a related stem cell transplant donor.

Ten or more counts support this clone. CDR3 DNA: TGTGCCAGCAGTTTAAGTTGGTGGCGGTTAGCGGAAAACTACGAGCAGTACTTC. Translated, it gives CASSLSWWRLAENYEQYF. The genes are TRBV28 and TRBJ2-7, with TRBD2 as a possible D gene (6 bases). Trimming cost V 2 bases and J 3 bases, with 23 bases left between them. The V gene's germline CDR1 is MDHEN and CDR2 SYDVKM. This CDR3 has 18 amino acids.

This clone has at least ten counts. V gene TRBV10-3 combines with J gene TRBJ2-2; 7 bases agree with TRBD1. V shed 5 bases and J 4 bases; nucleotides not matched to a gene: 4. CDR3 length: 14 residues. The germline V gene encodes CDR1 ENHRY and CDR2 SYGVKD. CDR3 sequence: CAISPRDSTGELFF. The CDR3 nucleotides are TGTGCCATCAGTCCCCGGGACAGCACCGGGGAGCTGTTTTTT.

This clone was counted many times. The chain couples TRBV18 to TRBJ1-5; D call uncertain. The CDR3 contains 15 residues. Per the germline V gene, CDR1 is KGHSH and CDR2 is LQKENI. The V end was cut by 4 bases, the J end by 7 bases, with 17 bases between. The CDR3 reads CASSQNFESGQPQHF. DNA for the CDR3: TGTGCCAGCTCACAGAATTTTGAATCCGGGCAGCCCCAGCATTTT.

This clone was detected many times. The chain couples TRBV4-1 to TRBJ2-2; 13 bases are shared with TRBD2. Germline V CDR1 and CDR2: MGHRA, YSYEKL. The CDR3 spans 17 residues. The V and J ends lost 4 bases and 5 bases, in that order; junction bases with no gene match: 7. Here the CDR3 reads CASSPGLAGVGTGELFF. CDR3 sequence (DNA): TGCGCCAGCAGCCCTGGACTAGCGGGAGTTGGGACCGGGGAGCTGTTTTTT.

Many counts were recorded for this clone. CDR3 sequence reads: CASGGSGRDTDTQYF. CDR3 bases: TGTGCCAGTGGGGGGAGCGGAAGGGACACAGATACGCAGTATTTT. This chain connects TRBV9 to TRBJ2-3; TRBD2 might be the D (6 bases). CDR1 and CDR2 (germline): SGDLS, YYNGEE. V lost 8 bases, J lost 2 bases, and 18 bases lay in between. The CDR3 is 15 amino acids.

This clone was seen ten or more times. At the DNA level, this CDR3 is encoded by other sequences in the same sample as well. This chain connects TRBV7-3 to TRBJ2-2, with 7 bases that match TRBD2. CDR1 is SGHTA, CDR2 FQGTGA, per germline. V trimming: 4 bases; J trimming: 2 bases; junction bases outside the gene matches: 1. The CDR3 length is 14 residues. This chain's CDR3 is CASSSGLNTGELFF. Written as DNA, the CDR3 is TGTGCCAGCAGCTCGGGACTAAACACCGGGGAGCTGTTTTTT.

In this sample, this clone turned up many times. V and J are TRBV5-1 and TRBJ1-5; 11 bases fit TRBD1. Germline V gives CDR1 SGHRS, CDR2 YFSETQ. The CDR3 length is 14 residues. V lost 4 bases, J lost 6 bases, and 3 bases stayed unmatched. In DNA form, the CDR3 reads TGCGCCAGCAGCACCGGACAGGGGGCTCAGCCCCAGCATTTT. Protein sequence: CASSTGQGAQPQHF.

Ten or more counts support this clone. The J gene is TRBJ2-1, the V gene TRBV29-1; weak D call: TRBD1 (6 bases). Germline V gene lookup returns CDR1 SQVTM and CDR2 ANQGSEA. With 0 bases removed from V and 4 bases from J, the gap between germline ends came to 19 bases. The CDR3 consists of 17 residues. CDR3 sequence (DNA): TGCAGCGTTGAAGATCTTTTAAACTGGGGGCCTTACAATGAGCAGTTCTTC. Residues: CSVEDLLNWGPYNEQFF.

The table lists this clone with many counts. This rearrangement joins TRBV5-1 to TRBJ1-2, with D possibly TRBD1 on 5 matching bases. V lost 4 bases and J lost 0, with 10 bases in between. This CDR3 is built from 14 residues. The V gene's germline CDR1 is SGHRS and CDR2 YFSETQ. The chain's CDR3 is CASSRQTSNYGYTF. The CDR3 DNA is TGCGCCAGCAGCCGACAGACGTCTAACTATGGCTACACCTTC.

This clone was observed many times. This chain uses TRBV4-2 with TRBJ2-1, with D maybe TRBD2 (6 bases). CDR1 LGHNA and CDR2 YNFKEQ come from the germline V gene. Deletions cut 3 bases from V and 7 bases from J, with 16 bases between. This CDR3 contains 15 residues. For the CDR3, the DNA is TGTGCCAGCAGCCACTCGAAATGGGACTTAAATGAGCAGTTCTTC. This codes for CASSHSKWDLNEQFF.

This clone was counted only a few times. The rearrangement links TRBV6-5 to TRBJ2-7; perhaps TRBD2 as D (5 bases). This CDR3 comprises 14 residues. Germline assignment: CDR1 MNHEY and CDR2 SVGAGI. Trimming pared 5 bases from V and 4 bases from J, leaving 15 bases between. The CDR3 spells CASSKEQAAYEQYF. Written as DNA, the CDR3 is TGTGCCAGCAGTAAGGAACAAGCGGCATACGAGCAGTACTTC.